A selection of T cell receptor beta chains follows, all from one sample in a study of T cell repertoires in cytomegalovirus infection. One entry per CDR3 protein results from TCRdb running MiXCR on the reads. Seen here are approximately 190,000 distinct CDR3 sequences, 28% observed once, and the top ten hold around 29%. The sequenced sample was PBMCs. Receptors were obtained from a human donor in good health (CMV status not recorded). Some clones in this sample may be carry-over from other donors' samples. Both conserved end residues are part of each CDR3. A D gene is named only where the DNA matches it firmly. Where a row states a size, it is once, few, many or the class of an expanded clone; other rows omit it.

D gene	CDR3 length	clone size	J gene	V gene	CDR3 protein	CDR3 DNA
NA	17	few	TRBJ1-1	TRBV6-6	CASRLSSGEGVNTEAFF	TGTGCCAGCAGGCTATCTTCAGGAGAGGGTGTGAACACTGAAGCTTTCTTT
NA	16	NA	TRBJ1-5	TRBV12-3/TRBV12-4	CASSFQGFSGNQPQHF	TGTGCCAGCAGTTTTCAGGGGTTTTCAGGCAATCAGCCCCAGCATTTT
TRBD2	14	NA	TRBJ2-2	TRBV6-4	CASRSQRGTGELFF	TGTGCCAGCAGGTCCCAGCGGGGGACCGGGGAGCTGTTTTTT
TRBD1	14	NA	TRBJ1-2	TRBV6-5	CASSFRTGRAGYTF	TGTGCCAGCAGTTTTCGGACAGGGAGGGCTGGCTACACCTTC
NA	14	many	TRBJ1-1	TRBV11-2	CASSLDRVATEAFF	TGTGCCAGCAGCTTAGACAGGGTTGCTACTGAAGCTTTCTTT
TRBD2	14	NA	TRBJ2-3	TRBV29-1	CSVGSGAYTDTQYF	TGCAGCGTCGGTAGCGGGGCGTACACAGATACGCAGTATTTT
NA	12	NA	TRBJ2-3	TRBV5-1	CASSLDSPTQYF	TGCGCCAGCAGCCTAGACAGTCCAACGCAGTATTTT
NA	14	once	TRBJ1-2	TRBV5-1	CASSSRFQDYGYTF	TGCGCCAGCAGCTCCCGGTTTCAGGACTATGGCTACACCTTC
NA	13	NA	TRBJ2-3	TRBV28	CASWVLGTDTQYF	TGTGCCTCTTGGGTCCTCGGCACAGATACGCAGTATTTT
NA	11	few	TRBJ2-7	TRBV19	CASTDSYEQYF	TGTGCCAGTACGGACAGCTACGAGCAGTACTTC
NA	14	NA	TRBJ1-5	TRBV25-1	CASSGTFGGQPQHF	TGTGCCAGCAGTGGGACTTTCGGAGGTCAGCCCCAGCATTTT
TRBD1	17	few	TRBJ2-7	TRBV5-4	CASGAGTDLSVSREQYF	TGTGCCAGCGGGGCCGGGACAGACCTTTCGGTGAGTCGCGAGCAGTACTTC
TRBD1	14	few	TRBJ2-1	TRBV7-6	CASSLTGLYNEQFF	TGTGCCAGCAGCTTGACAGGGTTGTACAATGAGCAGTTCTTC
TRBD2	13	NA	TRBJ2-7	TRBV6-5	CASSRGGKSEQYF	TGTGCCAGCAGCCGGGGGGGAAAGAGCGAGCAGTACTTC
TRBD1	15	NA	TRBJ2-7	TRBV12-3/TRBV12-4	CASTSVTGGAGEQYF	TGTGCCAGCACCTCCGTGACAGGGGGCGCGGGGGAGCAGTACTTC
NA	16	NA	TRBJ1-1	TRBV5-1	CASSSGTDFKGTEAFF	TGCGCCAGCAGCTCCGGGACTGACTTTAAGGGCACTGAAGCTTTCTTT
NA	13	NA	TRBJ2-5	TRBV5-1	CASSLDLPETQYF	TGCGCCAGCAGTTTGGACCTTCCAGAGACCCAGTACTTC
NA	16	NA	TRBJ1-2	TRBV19	CASKRGQLRTAYGYTF	TGTGCCAGTAAACGAGGACAGCTCCGGACCGCCTATGGCTACACCTTC
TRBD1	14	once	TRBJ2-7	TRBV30	CAWDPGQGIYEQYF	TGTGCCTGGGATCCGGGACAGGGGATCTACGAGCAGTACTTC
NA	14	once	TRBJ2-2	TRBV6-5	CASTPKGITGELFF	TGTGCCAGCACTCCGAAGGGAATCACCGGGGAGCTGTTTTTT
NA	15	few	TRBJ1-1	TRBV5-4	CASSDPRQLNTEAFF	TGTGCCAGCAGCGATCCCAGACAGCTGAACACTGAAGCTTTCTTT
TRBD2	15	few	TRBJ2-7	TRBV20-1	CSARIPGLSSYEQYF	TGCAGTGCTAGAATTCCGGGACTAAGCTCCTACGAGCAGTACTTC
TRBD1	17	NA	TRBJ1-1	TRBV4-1	CAGSRPTGGGENTEAFF	TGCGCCGGCAGCCGCCCCACAGGGGGGGGGGAGAACACTGAAGCTTTCTTT
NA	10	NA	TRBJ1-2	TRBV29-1	CSVDNYGYTF	TGCAGCGTTGATAACTATGGCTACACCTTC
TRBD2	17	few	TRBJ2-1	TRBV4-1	CASSQLWGSGGENEQFF	TGCGCCAGCAGCCAACTCTGGGGTAGCGGGGGTGAAAATGAGCAGTTCTTC
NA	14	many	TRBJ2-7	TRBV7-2	CASSLGRQTYEQYF	TGTGCCAGCAGCTTAGGTCGGCAGACCTACGAGCAGTACTTC
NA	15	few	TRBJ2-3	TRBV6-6	CASSRGQTSTDTQYF	TGTGCCAGCAGCCGCGGACAGACAAGCACAGATACGCAGTATTTT
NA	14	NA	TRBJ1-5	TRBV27	CASSLRREGQPQHF	TGTGCCAGCAGTTTACGGAGGGAGGGTCAGCCCCAGCATTTT
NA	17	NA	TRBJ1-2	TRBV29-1	CSVEDQDGQGRFYGYTF	TGCAGCGTTGAAGATCAGGACGGGCAGGGAAGATTCTATGGCTACACCTTC
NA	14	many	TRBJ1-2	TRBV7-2	CASSPSGGGYGYTF	TGTGCCAGCAGCCCCTCCGGGGGCGGCTATGGCTACACCTTC